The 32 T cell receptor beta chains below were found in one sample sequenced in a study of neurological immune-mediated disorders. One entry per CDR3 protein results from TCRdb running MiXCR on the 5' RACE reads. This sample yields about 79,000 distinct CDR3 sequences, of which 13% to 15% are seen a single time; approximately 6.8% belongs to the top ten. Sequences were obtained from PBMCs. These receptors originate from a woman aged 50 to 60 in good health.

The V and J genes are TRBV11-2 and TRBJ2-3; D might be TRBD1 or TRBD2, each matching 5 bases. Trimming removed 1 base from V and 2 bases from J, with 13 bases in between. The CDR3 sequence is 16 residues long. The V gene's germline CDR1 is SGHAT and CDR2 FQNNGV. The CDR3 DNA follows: TGTGCCAGCAGCTTAGGAAGCCCGGGACCCACAGATACGCAGTATTTT. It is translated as CASSLGSPGPTDTQYF.

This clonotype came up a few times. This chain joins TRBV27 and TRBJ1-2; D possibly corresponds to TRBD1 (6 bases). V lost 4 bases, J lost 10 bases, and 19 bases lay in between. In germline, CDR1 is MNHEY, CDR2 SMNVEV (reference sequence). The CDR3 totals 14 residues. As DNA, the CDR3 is TGTGCCAGCAGTTATGGGAGGGGGACCAGCGACTACACCTTC. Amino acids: CASSYGRGTSDYTF.

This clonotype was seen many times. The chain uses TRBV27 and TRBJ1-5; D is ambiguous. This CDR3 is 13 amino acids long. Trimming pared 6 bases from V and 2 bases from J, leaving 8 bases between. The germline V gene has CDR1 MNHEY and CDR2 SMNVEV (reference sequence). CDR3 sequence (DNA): TGTGCCAGCAGAGGCTCCGGCAATCAGCCCCAGCATTTT. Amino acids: CASRGSGNQPQHF.

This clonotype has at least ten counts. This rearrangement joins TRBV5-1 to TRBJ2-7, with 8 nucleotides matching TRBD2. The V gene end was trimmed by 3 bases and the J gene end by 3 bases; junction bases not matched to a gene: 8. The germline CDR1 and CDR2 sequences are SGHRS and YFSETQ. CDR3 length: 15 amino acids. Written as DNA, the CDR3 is TGCGCCAGCAGCTCCCGGGGGGGGCCCGACTACGAGCAGTACTTC. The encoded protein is CASSSRGGPDYEQYF.

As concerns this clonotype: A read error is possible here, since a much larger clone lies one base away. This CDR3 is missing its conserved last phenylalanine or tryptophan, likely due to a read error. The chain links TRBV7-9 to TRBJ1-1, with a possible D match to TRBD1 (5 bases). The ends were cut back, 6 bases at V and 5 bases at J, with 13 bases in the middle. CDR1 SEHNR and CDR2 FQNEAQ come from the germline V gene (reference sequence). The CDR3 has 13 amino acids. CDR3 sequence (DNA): TGTGCCAGCAGGTTTGAATGGGGGACTGAAGCTTTCCTT. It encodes CASRFEWGTEAFL.

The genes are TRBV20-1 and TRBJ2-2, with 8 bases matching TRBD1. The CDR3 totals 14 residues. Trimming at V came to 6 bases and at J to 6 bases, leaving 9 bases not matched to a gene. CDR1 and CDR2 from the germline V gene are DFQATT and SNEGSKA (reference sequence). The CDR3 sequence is CSARQGNEAGELFF. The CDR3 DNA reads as TGCAGTGCCCGACAGGGGAATGAAGCCGGGGAGCTGTTTTTT.

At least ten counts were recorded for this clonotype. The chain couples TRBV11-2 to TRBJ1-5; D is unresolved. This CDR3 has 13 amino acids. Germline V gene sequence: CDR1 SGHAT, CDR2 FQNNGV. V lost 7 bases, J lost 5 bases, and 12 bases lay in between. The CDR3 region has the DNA TGTGCCAGCAACTCGGGAGGAGATCAGCCCCAGCATTTT. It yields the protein CASNSGGDQPQHF.

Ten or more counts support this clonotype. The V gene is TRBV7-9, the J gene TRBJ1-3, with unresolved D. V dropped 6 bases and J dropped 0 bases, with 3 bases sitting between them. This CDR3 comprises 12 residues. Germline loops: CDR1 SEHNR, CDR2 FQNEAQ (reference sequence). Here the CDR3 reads CASSLSGNTIYF. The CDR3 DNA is TGTGCCAGCAGTCTCTCTGGAAACACCATATATTTT.

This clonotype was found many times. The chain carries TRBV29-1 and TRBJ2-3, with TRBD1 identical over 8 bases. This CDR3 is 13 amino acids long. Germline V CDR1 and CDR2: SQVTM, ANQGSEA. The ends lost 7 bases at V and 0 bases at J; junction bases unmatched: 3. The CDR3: CSERTGSTDTQYF. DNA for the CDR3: TGCAGCGAGCGGACAGGGAGCACAGATACGCAGTATTTT.

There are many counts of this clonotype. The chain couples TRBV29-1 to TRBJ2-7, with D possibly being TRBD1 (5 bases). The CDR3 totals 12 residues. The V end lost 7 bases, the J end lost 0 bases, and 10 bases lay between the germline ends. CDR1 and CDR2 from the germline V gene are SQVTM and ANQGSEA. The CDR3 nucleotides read TGCAGCGCAGGGCTTGTCTCCTACGAGCAGTACTTC. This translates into CSAGLVSYEQYF.

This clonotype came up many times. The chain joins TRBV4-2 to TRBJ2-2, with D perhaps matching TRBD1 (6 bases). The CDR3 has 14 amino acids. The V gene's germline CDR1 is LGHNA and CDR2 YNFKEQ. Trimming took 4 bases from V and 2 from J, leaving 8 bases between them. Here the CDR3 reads CASSLRGNTGELFF. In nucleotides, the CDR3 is TGTGCCAGCAGCCTCAGGGGAAACACCGGGGAGCTGTTTTTT.

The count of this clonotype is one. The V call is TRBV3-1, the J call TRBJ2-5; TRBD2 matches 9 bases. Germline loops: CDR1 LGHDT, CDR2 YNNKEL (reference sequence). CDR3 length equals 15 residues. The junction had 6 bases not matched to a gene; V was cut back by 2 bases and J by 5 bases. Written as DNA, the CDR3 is TGTGCCAGCAGCCAACTTAGCGGGAGTTGGGAGACCCAGTACTTC. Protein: CASSQLSGSWETQYF.

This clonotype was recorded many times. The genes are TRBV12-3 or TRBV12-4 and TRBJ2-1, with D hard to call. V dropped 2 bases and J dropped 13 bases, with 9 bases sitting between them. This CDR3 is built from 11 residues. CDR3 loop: CASSLFPAQFF. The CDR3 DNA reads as TGTGCCAGCAGTTTATTTCCAGCCCAGTTCTTC.

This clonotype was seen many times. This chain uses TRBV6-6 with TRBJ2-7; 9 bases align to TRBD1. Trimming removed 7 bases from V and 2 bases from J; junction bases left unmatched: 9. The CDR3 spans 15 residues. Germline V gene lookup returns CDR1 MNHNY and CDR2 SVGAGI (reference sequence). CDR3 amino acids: CASNQRTGVTYEQYF. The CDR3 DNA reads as TGTGCCAGCAACCAACGGACAGGGGTAACCTACGAGCAGTACTTC.

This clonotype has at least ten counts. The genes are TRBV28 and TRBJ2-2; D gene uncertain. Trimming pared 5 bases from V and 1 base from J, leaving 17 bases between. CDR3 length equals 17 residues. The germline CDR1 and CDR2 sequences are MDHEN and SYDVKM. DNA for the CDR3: TGTGCCAGCAGTCCCATCGAGAGCCTACAGAACACCGGGGAGCTGTTTTTT. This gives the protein CASSPIESLQNTGELFF. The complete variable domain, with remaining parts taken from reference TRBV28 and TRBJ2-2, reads DVKVTQSSRYLVKRTGEKVFLECVQDMDHENMFWYRQDPGLGLRLIYFSYDVKMKEKGDIPEGYSVSREKKERFSLILESASTNQTSMYLCASSPIESLQNTGELFFGEGSRLTVL.

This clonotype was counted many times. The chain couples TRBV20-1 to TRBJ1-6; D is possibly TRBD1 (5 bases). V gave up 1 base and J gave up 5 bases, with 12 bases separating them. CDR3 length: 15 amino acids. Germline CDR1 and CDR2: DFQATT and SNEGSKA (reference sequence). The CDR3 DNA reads TGCAGTGCTAGAGGTAGACAGCGGAATAATTCACCCCTCCACTTT. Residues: CSARGRQRNNSPLHF.

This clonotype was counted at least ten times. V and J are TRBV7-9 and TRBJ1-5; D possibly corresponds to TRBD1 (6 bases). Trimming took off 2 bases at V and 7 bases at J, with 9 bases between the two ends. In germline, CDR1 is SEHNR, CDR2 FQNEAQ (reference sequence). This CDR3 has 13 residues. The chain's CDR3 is CASSLSQGQPQHF. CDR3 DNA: TGTGCCAGCAGCTTATCACAGGGACAGCCCCAGCATTTT.

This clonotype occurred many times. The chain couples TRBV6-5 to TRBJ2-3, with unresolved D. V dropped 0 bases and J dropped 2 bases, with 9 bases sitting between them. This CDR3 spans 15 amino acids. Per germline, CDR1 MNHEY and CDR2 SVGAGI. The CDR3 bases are TGTGCCAGCAGTTACTCGAAACTTCCCACAGATACGCAGTATTTT. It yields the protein CASSYSKLPTDTQYF.

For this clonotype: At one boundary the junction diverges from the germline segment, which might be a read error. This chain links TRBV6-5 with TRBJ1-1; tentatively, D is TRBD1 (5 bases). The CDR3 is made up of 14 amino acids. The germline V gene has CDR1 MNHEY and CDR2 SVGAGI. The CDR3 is CASSSRTWNTEAFF. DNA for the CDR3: TGTGCCAGTAGTTCGCGGACATGGAACACTGAAGCTTTCTTT.

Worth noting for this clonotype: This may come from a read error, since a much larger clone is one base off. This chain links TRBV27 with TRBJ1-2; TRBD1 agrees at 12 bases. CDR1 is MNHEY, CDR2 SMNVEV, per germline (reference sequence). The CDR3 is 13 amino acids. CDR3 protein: CASGTGGIYVYTF. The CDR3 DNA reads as TGTGCCAGCGGGACAGGGGGCATCTATGTCTACACCTTC.

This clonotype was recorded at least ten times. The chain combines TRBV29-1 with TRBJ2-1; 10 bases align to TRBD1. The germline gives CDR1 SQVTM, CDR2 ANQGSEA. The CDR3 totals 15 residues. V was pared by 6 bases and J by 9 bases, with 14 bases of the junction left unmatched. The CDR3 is CSVTARTGGRGEQFF. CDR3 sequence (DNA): TGCAGCGTAACGGCGAGGACAGGGGGTAGGGGTGAGCAGTTCTTC.

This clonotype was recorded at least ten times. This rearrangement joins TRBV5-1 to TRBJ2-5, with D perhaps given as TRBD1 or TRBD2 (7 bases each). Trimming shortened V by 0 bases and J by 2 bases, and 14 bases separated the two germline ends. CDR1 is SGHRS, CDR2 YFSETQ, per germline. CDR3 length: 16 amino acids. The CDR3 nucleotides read TGCGCCAGCAGCTTGGCTTCCCAGGGGGGGCAAGAGACCCAGTACTTC. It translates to CASSLASQGGQETQYF.

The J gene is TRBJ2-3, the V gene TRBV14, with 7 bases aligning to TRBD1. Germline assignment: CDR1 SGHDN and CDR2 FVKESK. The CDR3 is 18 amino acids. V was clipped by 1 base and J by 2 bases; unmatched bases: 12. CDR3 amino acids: CASSQVDPSDRVTDTQYF. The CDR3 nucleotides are TGTGCCAGCAGCCAAGTGGATCCCTCAGACAGGGTCACAGATACGCAGTATTTT.

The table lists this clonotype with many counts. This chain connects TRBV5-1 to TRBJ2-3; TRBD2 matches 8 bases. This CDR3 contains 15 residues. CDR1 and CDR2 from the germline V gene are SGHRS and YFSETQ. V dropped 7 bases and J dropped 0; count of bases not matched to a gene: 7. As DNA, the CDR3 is TGCGCCAGCTGGGCGGTAGCGGGAAGCACAGATACGCAGTATTTT. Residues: CASWAVAGSTDTQYF.

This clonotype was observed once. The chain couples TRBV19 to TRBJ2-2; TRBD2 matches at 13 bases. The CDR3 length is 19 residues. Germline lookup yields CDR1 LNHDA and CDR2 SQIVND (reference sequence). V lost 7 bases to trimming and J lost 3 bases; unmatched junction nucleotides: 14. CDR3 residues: CASKEWTSGSWGDTGELFF. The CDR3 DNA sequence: TGTGCCAGTAAAGAATGGACTAGCGGGAGTTGGGGCGACACCGGGGAGCTGTTTTTT.

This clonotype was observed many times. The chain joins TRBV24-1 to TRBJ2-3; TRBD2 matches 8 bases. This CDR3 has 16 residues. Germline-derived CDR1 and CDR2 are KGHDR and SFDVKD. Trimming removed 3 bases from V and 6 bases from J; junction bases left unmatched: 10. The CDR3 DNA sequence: TGTGCCACCAGTGATCTTGGGAGCGGGAGTACTGATACGCAGTATTTT. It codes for CATSDLGSGSTDTQYF.

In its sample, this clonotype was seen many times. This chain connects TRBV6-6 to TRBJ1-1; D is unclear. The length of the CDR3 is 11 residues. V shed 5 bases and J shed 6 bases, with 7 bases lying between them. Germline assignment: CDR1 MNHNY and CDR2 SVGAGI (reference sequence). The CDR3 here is CASSLASEAFF. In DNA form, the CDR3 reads TGTGCCAGCAGTCTCGCCTCTGAAGCTTTCTTT.

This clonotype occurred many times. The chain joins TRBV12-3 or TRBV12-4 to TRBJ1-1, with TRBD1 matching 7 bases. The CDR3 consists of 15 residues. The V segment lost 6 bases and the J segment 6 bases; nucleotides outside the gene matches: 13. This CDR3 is CASSPALGGGPEAFF. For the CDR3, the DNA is TGTGCCAGCAGCCCAGCGCTCGGAGGGGGCCCTGAAGCTTTCTTT.

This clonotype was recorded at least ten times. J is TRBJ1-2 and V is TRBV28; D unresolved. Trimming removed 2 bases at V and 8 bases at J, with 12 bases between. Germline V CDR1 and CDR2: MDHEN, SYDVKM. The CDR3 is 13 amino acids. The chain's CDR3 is CASSLNRGFGYTF. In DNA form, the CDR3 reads TGTGCCAGCAGTTTAAATCGGGGATTCGGCTACACCTTC.

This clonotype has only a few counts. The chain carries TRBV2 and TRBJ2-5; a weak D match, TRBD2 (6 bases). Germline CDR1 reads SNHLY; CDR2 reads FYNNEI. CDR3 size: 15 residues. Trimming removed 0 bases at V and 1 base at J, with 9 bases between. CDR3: CASSEARRGQETQYF. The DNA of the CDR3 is TGTGCCAGCAGTGAAGCGCGGAGGGGCCAAGAGACCCAGTACTTC.

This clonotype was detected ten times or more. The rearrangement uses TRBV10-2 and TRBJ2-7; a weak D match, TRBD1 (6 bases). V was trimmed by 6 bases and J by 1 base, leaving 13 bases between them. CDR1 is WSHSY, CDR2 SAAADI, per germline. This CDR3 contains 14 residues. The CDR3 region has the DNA TGCGCCAGCAGACAGGGTAGAATTTCCTACGAGCAGTACTTC. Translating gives CASRQGRISYEQYF.

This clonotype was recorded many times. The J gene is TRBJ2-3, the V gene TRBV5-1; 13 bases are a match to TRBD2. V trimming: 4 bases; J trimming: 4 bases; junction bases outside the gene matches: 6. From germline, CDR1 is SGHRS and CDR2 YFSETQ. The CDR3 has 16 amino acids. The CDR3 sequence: CASSPGLAGEADTQYF. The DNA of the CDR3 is TGCGCCAGCAGCCCCGGACTAGCGGGAGAGGCAGATACGCAGTATTTT. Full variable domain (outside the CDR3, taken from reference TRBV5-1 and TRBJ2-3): KAGVTQTPRYLIKTRGQQVTLSCSPISGHRSVSWYQQTPGQGLQFLFEYFSETQRNKGNFPGRFSGRQFSNSRSEMNVSTLELGDSALYLCASSPGLAGEADTQYFGPGTRLTVL.